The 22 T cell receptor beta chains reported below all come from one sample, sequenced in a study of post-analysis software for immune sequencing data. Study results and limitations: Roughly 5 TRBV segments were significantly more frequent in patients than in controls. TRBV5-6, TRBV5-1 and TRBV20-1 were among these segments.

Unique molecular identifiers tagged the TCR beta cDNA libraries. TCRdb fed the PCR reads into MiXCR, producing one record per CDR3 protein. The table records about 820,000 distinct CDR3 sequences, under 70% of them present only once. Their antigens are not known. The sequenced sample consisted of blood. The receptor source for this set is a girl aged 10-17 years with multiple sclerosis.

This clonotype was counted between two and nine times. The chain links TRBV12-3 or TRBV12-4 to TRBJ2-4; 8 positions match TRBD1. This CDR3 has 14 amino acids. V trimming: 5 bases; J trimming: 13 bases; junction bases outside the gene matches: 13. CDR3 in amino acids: CASSRTGRLREQYF. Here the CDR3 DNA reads TGTGCCAGCAGTCGGACAGGGCGCCTCCGGGAGCAGTACTTC.

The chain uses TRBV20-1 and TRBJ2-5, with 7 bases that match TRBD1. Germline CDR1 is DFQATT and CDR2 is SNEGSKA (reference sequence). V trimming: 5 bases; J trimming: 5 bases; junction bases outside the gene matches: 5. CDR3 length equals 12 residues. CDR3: CSARQGAETQYF. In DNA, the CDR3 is TGCAGTGCTCGACAGGGTGCGGAGACCCAGTACTTC.

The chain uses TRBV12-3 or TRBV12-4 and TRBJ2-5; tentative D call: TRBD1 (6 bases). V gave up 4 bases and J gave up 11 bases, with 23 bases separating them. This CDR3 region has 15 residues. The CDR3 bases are TGTGCCAGCAGTTCACCACAGGGAATAGGGGGTGAGCAGTACTTC. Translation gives CASSSPQGIGGEQYF.

The CDR3 loop reads CASRGEMNTEAFF. The CDR3 nucleotides are TGTGCCAGCAGAGGGGAAATGAACACTGAAGCTTTCTTT. The genes are TRBV25-1 and TRBJ1-1; maybe TRBD1 (5 bases). From germline, CDR1 is MGHDK and CDR2 SYGVNS. V was clipped by 6 bases and J by 0 bases, with 8 bases between them. This CDR3 comprises 13 residues.

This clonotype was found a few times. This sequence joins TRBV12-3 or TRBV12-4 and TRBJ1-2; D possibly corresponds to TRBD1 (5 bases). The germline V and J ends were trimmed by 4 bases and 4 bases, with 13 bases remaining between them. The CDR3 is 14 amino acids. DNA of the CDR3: TGTGCCAGCAGTTCAACGGGACTCATCTATGGCTACACCTTC. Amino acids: CASSSTGLIYGYTF.

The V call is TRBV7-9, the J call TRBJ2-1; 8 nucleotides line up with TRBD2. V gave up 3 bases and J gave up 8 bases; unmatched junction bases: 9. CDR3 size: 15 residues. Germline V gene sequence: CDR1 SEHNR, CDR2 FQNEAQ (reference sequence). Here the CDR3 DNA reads TGTGCCAGCAGCTTCCGTCCAGCGGGAGACGATGAGCAGTTCTTC. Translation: CASSFRPAGDDEQFF.

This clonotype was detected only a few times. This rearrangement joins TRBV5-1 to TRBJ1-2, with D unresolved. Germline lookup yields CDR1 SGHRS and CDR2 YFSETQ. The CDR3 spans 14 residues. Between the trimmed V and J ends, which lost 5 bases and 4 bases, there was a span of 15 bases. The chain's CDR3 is CASSPGQDRYGYTF. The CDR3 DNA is TGCGCCAGCAGTCCAGGCCAGGACCGCTATGGCTACACCTTC.

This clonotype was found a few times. CDR3 amino acids: CSVRSKLSYEQYF. CDR3 in DNA: TGCAGCGTCCGGTCCAAACTGTCCTACGAGCAGTACTTC. The chain combines TRBV29-1 with TRBJ2-7; D call uncertain. Trimming removed 6 bases at V and 1 base at J, with 13 bases between. Germline loops: CDR1 SQVTM, CDR2 ANQGSEA. CDR3 size: 13 residues.

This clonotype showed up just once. In DNA form, the CDR3 reads TGTGCCAGCAGCTTAACGTCGGGAGATTATGAGCAGTTCTTC. This translates into CASSLTSGDYEQFF. The genes are TRBV7-9 and TRBJ2-1, with a possible D match to TRBD2 (6 bases). The CDR3 covers 14 residues. V lost 2 bases, J lost 8 bases, and 13 bases lay in between. Germline CDR1 SEHNR, CDR2 FQNEAQ (reference sequence).

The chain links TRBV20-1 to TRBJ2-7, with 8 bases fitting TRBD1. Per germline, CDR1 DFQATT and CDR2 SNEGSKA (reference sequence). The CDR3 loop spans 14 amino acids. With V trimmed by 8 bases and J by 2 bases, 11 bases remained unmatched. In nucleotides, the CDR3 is TGCAGTCCTGTCACCTTGACAGGGGCCTACGAGCAGTACTTC. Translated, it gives CSPVTLTGAYEQYF.

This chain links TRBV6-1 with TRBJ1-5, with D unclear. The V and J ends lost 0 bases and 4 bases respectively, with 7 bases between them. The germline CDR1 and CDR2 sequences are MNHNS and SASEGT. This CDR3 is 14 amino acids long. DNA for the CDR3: TGTGCCAGCAGTGAAGCTTGGGGTAATCAGCCCCAGCATTTT. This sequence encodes CASSEAWGNQPQHF.

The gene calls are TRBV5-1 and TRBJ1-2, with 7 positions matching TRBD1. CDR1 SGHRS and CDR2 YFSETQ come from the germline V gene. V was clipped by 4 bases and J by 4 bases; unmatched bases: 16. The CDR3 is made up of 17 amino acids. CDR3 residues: CASSPAPPFDRVYGYTF. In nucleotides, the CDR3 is TGCGCCAGCAGCCCCGCGCCACCCTTCGACAGGGTCTATGGCTACACCTTC.

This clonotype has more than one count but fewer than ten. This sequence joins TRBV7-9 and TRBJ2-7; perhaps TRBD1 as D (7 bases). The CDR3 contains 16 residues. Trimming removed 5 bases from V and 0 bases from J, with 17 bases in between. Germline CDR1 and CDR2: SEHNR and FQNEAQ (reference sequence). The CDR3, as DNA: TGTGCCAGCAGCCCCGCCGCGGGACAGATCTCCTACGAGCAGTACTTC. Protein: CASSPAAGQISYEQYF.

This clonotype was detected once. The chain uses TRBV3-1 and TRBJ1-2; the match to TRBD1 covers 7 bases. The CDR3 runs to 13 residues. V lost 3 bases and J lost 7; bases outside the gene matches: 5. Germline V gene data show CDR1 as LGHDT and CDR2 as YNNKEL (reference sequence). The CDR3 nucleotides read TGTGCCAGCAGCCAGAATGACAGGGTTGGCTACACCTTC. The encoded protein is CASSQNDRVGYTF.

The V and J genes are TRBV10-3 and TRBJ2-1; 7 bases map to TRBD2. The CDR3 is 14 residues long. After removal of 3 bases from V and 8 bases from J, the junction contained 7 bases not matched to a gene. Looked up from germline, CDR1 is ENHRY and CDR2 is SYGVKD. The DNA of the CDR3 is TGTGCCATCAGTGAAAGCGGGGCGTTCGATGAGCAGTTCTTC. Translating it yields CAISESGAFDEQFF.

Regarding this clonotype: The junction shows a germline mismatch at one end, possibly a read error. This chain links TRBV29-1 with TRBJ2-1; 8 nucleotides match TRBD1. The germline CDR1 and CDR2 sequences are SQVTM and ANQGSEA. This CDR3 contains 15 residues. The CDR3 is CSLEGQGTSYNEQFF. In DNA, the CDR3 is TGCAGCCTTGAAGGACAGGGCACATCCTACAATGAGCAGTTCTTC.

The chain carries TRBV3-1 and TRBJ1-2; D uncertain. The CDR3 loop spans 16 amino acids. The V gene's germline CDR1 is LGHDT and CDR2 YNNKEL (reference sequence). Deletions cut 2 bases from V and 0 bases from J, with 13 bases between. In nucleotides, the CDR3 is TGTGCCAGCAGCCAACAAGGACCTGTCCCTAACTATGGCTACACCTTC. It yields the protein CASSQQGPVPNYGYTF.

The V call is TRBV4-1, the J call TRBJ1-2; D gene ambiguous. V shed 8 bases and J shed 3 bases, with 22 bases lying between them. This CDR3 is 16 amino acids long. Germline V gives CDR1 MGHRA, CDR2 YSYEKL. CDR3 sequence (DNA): TGCGCCAGCTTCCAATCAACAAGTATCAAGGACTATGGCTACACCTTC. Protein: CASFQSTSIKDYGYTF.

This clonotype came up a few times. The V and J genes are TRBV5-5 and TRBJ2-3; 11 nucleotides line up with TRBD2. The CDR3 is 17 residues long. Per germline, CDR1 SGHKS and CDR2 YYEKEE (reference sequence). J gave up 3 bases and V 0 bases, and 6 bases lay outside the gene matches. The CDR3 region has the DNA TGTGCCAGCAGCTTGGTAGTAGCGGGAGGGCCGACAGATACGCAGTATTTT. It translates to CASSLVVAGGPTDTQYF.

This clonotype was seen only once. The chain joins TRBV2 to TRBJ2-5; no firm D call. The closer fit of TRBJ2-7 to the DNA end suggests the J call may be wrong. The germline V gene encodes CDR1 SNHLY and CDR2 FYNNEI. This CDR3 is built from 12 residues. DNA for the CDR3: TGTGCCAGCCAAGGTCTCAACTACGAGCAGTACTTC. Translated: CASQGLNYEQYF.

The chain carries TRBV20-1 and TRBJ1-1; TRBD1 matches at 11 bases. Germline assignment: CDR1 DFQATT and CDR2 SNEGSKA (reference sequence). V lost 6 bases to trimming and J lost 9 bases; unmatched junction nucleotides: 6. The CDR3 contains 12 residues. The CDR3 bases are TGCAGTGCCTCCAGGACAGGGGGCAAAGCTTTCTTT. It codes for CSASRTGGKAFF.

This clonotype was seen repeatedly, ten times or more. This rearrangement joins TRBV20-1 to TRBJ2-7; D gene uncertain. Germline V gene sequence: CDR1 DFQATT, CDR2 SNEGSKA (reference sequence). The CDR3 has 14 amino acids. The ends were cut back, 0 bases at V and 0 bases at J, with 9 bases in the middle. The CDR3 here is CSARDPRGSYEQYF. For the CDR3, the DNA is TGCAGTGCTAGAGATCCTCGAGGCTCCTACGAGCAGTACTTC.